Shown below are 4 T cell receptor beta chains from a single sample sequenced in a study of blood T cells in healthy people across ages. Primers used in a second PCR of about 7 to 12 cycles were a sample-barcoded 5' primer and a J-beta primer mix. TCRdb re-called the 5' RACE reads with MiXCR, one entry per CDR3 protein. The repertoire has around 780,000 distinct CDR3 sequences, roughly three fifths of them found once; the top ten carry roughly 24%. What was sequenced was blood. Every receptor here comes from a man aged 35-49 years in good health.

Note on this clonotype: An end of the junction differs from the germline gene, which may be a read error. The gene calls are TRBV9 and TRBJ2-7; D is undetermined. This CDR3 comprises 15 residues. The germline V gene encodes CDR1 SGDLS and CDR2 YYNGEE. The CDR3 DNA reads TGTGCCAGCAGCGTAGGCGTAGGTGGCTCCTACGGGCAGTACTTC. Its translation is CASSVGVGGSYGQYF.

The chain employs TRBV7-2 and TRBJ1-4, with D possibly matching TRBD1 (6 bases). V shed 1 base and J shed 3 bases, with 15 bases lying between them. The CDR3 totals 17 residues. Germline V CDR1 and CDR2: SGHTA, FQGNSA. CDR3 sequence: CASSLELRQAANEKLFF. The CDR3 region has the DNA TGTGCCAGCAGCTTAGAACTTCGACAGGCGGCTAATGAAAAACTGTTTTTT.

In this sample, this clonotype turned up a few times. This sequence joins TRBV14 and TRBJ2-5; 7 positions agree with TRBD1. TRBJ2-4 matches the DNA end more closely, so the J call is doubtful. The CDR3 contains 17 residues. CDR1 SGHDN and CDR2 FVKESK come from the germline V gene. CDR3 nucleotides: TGTGCCAGCAGCCCTCAGGGGGTGACGACCCGCGTGAACATTCAGTACTTC. Translated: CASSPQGVTTRVNIQYF.

V gene TRBV27 combines with J gene TRBJ1-5; 7 positions match TRBD1. Germline-derived CDR1 and CDR2 are MNHEY and SMNVEV (reference sequence). The CDR3 consists of 17 residues. Trimming took 6 bases from V and 1 from J; bases not matched to a gene: 12. CDR3 DNA: TGTGCCAGCAGCCCGGGACAGTTTGGGGTGAGCAATCAGCCCCAGCATTTT. It yields the protein CASSPGQFGVSNQPQHF.